This T cell receptor beta chain was identified in a study of blood T cell repertoires in COVID-19. Study-level background: The samples span acute and convalescent COVID-19 from the United States, Italy and Spain. The analysed material was cDNA or gDNA that came from T cells, B-cell-depleted T cells, or PBMCs.

As handled by the study authors: Using reference gene primer amplification, nucleated cell counts were estimated. The table came from immunoSEQ multiplex PCR; TCRdb's copy has only in-frame clones and leaves some out. Clone size and the V and J calls come from that table; the DNA yielded D and trimming. The profile covers under 100,000 clones, with 90% appearing a single time and 4.5% to 5.5% taken by the ten largest. This CDR3 spans 15 amino acids. Per the germline V gene, CDR1 is SEHNR and CDR2 is FQNEAQ (reference sequence). With 5 bases clipped from V and 1 base from J, the junction kept 6 bases outside the gene matches.

This chain links TRBV7-9 with TRBJ2-7; 9 bases map to TRBD2. The source is a man aged 50-59 years with acute or convalescent COVID-19. The material sequenced was peripheral blood. The CDR3 spells CASSPSGMASYEQYF. CDR3 nucleotides: TGTGCCAGCAGCCCTAGCGGGATGGCTTCCTACGAGCAGTACTTC.